The entry below gives a single T cell receptor beta chain sequence along with its context. As yet, its antigen is unknown. This record belongs to a study of T-cell reconstitution after alpha-beta-depleted transplantation in children. Unique molecular identifiers were built into the TCRbeta library. TCRdb re-called the PCR reads through MiXCR, storing one row per CDR3 protein. Of 300,000 to 400,000 distinct CDR3 sequences in the sample, around 25% were seen once. The CDR3 covers 15 residues. V gave up 3 bases and J gave up 0 bases, with 9 bases separating them. The germline CDR1 and CDR2 sequences are SGHRS and YFSETQ. Whole-study findings and limits: There were reportedly several hundred expanded graft clones from which alpha-beta T cells came about two months after transplant. Surviving recipient T cells and thymic progenitors produced the high day-60 TCRbeta diversity seen in some patients.

This receptor was taken from a male patient aged 5 to 17 who had a stem cell transplant for acute lymphoblastic leukemia, so the T cells may come from the graft donor. This rearrangement joins TRBV5-1 to TRBJ1-4; unclear D gene. The sample in question was PBMCs, mostly from graft donor cells, obtained 180 days after TCRalphabeta/CD19-depleted stem cell transplant. CDR3 residues: CASSSSVTTNEKLFF. CDR3 DNA: TGCGCCAGCAGCTCTTCAGTTACAACTAATGAAAAACTGTTTTTT. Full variable domain (rest looked up from reference TRBV5-1 and TRBJ1-4): KAGVTQTPRYLIKTRGQQVTLSCSPISGHRSVSWYQQTPGQGLQFLFEYFSETQRNKGNFPGRFSGRQFSNSRSEMNVSTLELGDSALYLCASSSSVTTNEKLFFGSGTQLSVL.